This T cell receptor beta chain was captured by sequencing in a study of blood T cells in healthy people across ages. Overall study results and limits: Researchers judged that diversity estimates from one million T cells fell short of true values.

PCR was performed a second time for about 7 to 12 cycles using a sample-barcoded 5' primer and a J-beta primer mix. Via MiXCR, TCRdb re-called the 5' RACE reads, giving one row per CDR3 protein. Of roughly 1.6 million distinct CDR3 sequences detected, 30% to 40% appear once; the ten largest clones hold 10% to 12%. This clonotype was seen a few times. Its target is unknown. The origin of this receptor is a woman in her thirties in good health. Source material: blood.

CDR3 DNA: TGCAGTGCTGGGGGTTTGGGAGCGGCCGATTCCAATGAGCAGTTCTTC. Protein: CSAGGLGAADSNEQFF. The chain carries TRBV20-1 and TRBJ2-1; either TRBD1 or TRBD2 may supply D (5 bases each). There are 16 residues in the CDR3. Germline lookup yields CDR1 DFQATT and CDR2 SNEGSKA (reference sequence). V was pared by 5 bases and J by 6 bases, with 23 bases between.